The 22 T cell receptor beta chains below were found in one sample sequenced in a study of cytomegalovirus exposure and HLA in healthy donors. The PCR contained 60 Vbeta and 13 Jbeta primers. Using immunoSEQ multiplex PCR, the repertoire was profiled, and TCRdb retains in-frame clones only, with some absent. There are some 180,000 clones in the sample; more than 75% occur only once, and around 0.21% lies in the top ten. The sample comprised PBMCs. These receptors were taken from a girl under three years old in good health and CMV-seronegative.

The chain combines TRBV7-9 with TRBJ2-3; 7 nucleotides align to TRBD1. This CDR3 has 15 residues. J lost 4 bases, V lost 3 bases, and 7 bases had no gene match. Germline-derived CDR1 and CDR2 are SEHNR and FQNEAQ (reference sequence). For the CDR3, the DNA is TGTGCCAGCAGCTTCGACAGGGTCGACTCAGATACGCAGTATTTT. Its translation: CASSFDRVDSDTQYF.

In DNA, the CDR3 is TGTGCCAGCAGTCCCGGCAGGGGGGTCACCGGGGAGCTGTTTTTT. It codes for CASSPGRGVTGELFF. The chain carries TRBV2 and TRBJ2-2; the D gene is possibly TRBD1 (7 bases). The germline V gene has CDR1 SNHLY and CDR2 FYNNEI. The length of the CDR3 is 15 residues. Trimming stripped 5 bases from V and 4 bases from J, with 14 bases between.

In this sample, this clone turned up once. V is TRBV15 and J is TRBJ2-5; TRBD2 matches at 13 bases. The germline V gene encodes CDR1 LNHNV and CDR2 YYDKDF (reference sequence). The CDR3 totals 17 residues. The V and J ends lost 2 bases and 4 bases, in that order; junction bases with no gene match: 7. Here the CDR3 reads CATSRSLAGGIGETQYF. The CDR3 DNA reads TGTGCCACCAGCAGATCACTAGCGGGGGGGATCGGAGAGACCCAGTACTTC.

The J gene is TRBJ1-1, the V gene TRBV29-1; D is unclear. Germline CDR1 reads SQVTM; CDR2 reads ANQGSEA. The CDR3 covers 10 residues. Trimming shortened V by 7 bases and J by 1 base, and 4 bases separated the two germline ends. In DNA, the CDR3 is TGCAGCGCCTCGAACACTGAAGCTTTCTTT. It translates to CSASNTEAFF.

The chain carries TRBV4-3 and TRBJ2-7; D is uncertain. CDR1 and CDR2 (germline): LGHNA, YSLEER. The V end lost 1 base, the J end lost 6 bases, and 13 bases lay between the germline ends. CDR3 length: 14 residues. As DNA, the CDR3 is TGCGCCAGCAGCCAAGTTGTGATAGCAAGCGAGCAGTACTTC. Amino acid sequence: CASSQVVIASEQYF.

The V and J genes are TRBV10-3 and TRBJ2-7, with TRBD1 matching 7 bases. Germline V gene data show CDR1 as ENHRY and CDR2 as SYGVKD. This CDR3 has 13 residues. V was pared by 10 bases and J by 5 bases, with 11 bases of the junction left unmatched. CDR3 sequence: CANAQGQGDEQYF. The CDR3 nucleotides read TGTGCCAACGCACAGGGGCAGGGGGACGAGCAGTACTTC.

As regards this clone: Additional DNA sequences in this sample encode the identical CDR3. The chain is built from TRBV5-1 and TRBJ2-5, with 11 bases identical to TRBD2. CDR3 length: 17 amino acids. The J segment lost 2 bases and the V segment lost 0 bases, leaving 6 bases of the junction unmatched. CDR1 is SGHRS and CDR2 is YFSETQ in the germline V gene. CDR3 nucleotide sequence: TGCGCCAGCAGCTTGGGTCTAGCGGGGGGCCCACAAGAGACCCAGTACTTC. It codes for CASSLGLAGGPQETQYF.

CDR3 residues: CASSQEGGGRATLSKEQFF. CDR3 sequence (DNA): TGCGCCAGCAGCCAAGAAGGGGGCGGGAGGGCCACGTTGTCAAAGGAGCAGTTCTTC. The chain has TRBV4-3 and TRBJ2-1, with 9 bases lining up with TRBD2. CDR1 LGHNA and CDR2 YSLEER come from the germline V gene. The CDR3 runs 19 residues. The J segment lost 10 bases and the V segment lost 0 bases, leaving 19 bases of the junction unmatched.

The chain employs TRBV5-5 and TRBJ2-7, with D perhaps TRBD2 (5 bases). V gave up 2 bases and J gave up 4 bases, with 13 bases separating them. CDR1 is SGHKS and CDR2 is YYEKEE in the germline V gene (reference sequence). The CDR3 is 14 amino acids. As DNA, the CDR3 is TGTGCCAGCAGCTTTTCCGGGGATGGATACGAGCAGTACTTC. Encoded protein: CASSFSGDGYEQYF.

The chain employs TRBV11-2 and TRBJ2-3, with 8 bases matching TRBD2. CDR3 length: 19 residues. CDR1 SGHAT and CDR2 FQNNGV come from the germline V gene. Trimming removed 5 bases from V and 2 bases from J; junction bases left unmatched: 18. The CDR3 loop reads CASSPLKGQSGSFTDTQYF. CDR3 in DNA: TGTGCCAGCAGCCCCCTCAAGGGTCAGAGCGGGAGTTTCACAGATACGCAGTATTTT.

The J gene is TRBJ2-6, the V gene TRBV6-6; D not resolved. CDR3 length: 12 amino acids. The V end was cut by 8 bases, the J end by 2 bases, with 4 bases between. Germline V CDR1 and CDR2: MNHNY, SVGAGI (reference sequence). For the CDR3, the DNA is TGTGCCAGCCGGGCTGGGGCCAACGTCCTGACTTTC. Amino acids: CASRAGANVLTF.

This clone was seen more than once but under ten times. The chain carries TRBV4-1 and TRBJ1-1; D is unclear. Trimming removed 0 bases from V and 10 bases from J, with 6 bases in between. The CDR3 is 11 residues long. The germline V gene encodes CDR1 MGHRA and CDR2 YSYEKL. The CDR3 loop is CASSQDFVAFF. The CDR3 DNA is TGCGCCAGCAGCCAAGATTTCGTAGCTTTCTTT.

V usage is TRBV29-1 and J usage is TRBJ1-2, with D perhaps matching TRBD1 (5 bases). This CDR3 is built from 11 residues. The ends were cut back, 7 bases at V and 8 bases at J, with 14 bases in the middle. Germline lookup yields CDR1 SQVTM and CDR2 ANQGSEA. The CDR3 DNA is TGCAGCGCGATGCAGGGTTGGGGCTACACCTTC. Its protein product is CSAMQGWGYTF. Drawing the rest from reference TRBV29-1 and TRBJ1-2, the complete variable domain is SAVISQKPSRDICQRGTSLTIQCQVDSQVTMMFWYRQQPGQSLTLIATANQGSEATYESGFVIDKFPISRPNLTFSTLTVSNMSPEDSSIYLCSAMQGWGYTFGSGTRLTVV.

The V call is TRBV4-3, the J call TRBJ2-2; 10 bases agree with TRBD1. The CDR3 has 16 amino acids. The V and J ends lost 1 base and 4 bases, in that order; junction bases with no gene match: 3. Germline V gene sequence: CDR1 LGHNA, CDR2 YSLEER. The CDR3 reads CASSQAGQGITGELFF. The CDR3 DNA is TGCGCCAGCAGCCAAGCGGGACAGGGGATCACCGGGGAGCTGTTTTTT.

CDR3 in DNA: TGTGCCAGCTCACCGATGCCGCAGGCCTCTGGAAACACCATATATTTT. This encodes CASSPMPQASGNTIYF. The rearrangement links TRBV18 to TRBJ1-3; D gene uncertain. CDR1 is KGHSH, CDR2 LQKENI, per germline. The CDR3 extends over 16 amino acids. V lost 3 bases, J lost 0 bases, and 12 bases lay in between.

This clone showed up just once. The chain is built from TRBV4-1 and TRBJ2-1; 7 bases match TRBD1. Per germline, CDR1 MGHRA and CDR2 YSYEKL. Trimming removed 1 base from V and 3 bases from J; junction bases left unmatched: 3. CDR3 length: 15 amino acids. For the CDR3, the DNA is TGCGCCAGCAGCCAAGTACGGGACAGCTACAATGAGCAGTTCTTC. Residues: CASSQVRDSYNEQFF.

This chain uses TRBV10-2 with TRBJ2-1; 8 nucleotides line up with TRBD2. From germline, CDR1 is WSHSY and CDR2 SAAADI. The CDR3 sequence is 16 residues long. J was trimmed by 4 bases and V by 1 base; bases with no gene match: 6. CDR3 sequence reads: CASSEYWSGGYNEQFF. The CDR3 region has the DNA TGCGCCAGCAGTGAGTACTGGAGCGGGGGATACAATGAGCAGTTCTTC.

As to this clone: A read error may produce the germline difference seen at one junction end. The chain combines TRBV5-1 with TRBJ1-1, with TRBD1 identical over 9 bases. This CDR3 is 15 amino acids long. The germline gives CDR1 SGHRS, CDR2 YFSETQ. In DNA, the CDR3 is TGCGCCAGCAACTTGACAGGGGGAGGGTACACTGAAGCTTTCTTT. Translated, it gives CASNLTGGGYTEAFF.

The CDR3 nucleotides are TGTGCCACAGTTGGGGGGTGGGTAGCGGGAGTAGGTGATGAGCAGTTCTTC. This sequence encodes CATVGGWVAGVGDEQFF. V usage is TRBV10-3 and J usage is TRBJ2-1; TRBD2 agrees at 9 bases. Germline assignment: CDR1 ENHRY and CDR2 SYGVKD. The V and J ends lost 10 bases and 8 bases, in that order; junction bases with no gene match: 21. The CDR3 totals 17 residues.

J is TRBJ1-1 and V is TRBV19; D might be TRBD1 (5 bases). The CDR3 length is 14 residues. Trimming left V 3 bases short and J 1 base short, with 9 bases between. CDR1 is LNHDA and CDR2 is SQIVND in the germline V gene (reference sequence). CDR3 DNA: TGTGCCAGTAGTATGGGCAGGGCGAACACTGAAGCTTTCTTT. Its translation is CASSMGRANTEAFF.

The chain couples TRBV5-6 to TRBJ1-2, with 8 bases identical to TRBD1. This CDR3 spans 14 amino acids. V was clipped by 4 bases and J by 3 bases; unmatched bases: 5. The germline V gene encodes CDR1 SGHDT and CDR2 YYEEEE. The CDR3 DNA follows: TGTGCCAGCAGCCTATCAGGGGGCGACTATGGCTACACCTTC. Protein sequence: CASSLSGGDYGYTF.

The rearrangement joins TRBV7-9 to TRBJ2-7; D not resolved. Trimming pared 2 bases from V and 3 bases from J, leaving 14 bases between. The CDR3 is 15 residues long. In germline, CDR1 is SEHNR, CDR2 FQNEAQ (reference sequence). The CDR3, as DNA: TGTGCCAGCAGCTTAAGAGGCGGCCTGGTCTACGAGCAGTACTTC. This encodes CASSLRGGLVYEQYF.